This T cell receptor beta chain was sequenced during a study of T cell responses to AZD1222 COVID-19 vaccine. Sequencing was performed with immunoSEQ multiplex PCR; in TCRdb, only in-frame clones are kept and a portion is missing. Here the sample spans around 150,000 clones, approximately 90% being singletons. Germline CDR1 is ENHRY and CDR2 is SYGVKD. With 0 bases clipped from V and 5 bases from J, the junction kept 3 bases outside the gene matches. There are 15 residues in the CDR3. Worth noting for this clone: No antigen is known for it.

Study conclusions and caveats: Seropositive status at baseline applied to only six AZD1222 recipients.

This sequence joins TRBV10-3 and TRBJ2-7; 11 positions match TRBD2. This TCR was recovered from an adult who received the AZD1222 COVID-19 vaccine. Sequencing used peripheral blood, obtained 28 days after the second AZD1222 dose. The CDR3 nucleotides are TGTGCCATCAGTGAGTCCCTAGCGGGGGGCAACGAGCAGTACTTC. This codes for CAISESLAGGNEQYF.